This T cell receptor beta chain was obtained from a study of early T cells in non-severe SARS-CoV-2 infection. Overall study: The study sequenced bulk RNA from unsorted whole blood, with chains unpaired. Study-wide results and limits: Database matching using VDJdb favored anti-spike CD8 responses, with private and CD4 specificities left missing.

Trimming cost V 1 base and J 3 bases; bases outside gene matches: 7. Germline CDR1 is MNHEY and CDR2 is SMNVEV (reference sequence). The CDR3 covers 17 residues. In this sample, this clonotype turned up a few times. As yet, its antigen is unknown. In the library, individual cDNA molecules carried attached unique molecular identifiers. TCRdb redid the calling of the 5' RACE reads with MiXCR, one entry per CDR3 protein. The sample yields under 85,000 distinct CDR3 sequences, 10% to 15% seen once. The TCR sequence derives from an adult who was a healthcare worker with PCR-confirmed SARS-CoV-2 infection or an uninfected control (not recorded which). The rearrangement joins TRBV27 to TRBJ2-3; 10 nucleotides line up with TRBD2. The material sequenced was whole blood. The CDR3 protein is CASSLLTAGGLTDTQYF. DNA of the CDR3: TGTGCCAGCAGTTTATTAACAGCGGGAGGGCTGACAGATACGCAGTATTTT.